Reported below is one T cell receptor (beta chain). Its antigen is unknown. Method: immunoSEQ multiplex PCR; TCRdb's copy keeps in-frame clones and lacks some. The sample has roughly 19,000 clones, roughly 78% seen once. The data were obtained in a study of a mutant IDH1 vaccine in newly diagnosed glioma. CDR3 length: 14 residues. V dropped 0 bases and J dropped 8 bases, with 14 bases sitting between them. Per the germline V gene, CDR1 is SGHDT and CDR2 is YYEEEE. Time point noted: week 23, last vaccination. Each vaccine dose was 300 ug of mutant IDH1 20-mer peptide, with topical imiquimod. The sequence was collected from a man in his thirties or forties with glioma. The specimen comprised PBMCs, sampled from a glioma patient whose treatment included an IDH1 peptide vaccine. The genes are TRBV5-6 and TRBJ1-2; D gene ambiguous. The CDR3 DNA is TGTGCCAGCAGCTTGGAAGGGCCCCTCGGGGGCTACACCTTC. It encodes CASSLEGPLGGYTF.